A selection of T cell receptor beta chains follows, all from one sample in a study. TCRdb ran MiXCR on the 5' RACE reads and lists one entry per CDR3 protein. This table holds some 60,000 distinct CDR3 sequences, approximately 31% found once. Sequencing used tumor-infiltrating naive CD4+ T cells sorted from the breast tumor. The receptors come from a female donor with breast cancer. CDR3s include the opening cysteine and the closing phenylalanine or tryptophan.

v_call	j_call	cdr3_aa
TRBV24-1	TRBJ2-1	CATSDPSGQGYNEQFF
TRBV2	TRBJ2-1	CASSRTSGSVNEQFF
TRBV29-1	TRBJ1-3	CSVGTVGTIYF
TRBV2	TRBJ2-1	CASSAARGNEQFF
TRBV20-1	TRBJ2-3	CSTPRLAGELYTQYF
TRBV4-2	TRBJ2-3	CASSPRGGDSDTQYF
TRBV29-1	TRBJ2-1	CSVLRTSGRGNEQFF
TRBV29-1	TRBJ2-1	CSVESGDRWGTGEQFF
TRBV12-5	TRBJ2-3	CASGTGGDTQYF
TRBV3-1	TRBJ2-7	CASSQGWDSAYEQYF
TRBV28	TRBJ1-5	CASQGLNKDQPQHF
TRBV15	TRBJ2-3	CATARAGSTDTQYF
TRBV6-6	TRBJ1-6	CASSYGQGAVFDSPLHF
TRBV5-1	TRBJ2-7	CAGSLDMIGAGEQYF
TRBV24-1	TRBJ2-1	CATSDPGGGTNNEQFF
TRBV6-2/TRBV6-3	TRBJ2-1	CASRLTGGTVQFF
TRBV2	TRBJ2-5	CASSDRETQYF
TRBV7-9	TRBJ2-1	CASSLGGTYNEQFF
TRBV7-9	TRBJ2-7	CASSLDRGYEQYF
TRBV7-3	TRBJ1-1	CASSVTGNTEAFF
TRBV28	TRBJ1-6	CASTDSTGANSPLHF
TRBV6-6	TRBJ1-2	CASSWGTNYGYTF
TRBV4-2	TRBJ1-1	CASSQDGVGTEAFF
TRBV7-2	TRBJ2-7	CASTNSESYEQYF
TRBV30	TRBJ2-3	CAWSLENSGGAADTQYF
TRBV6-5	TRBJ2-2	CASSVDRGLLNTGELFF
TRBV10-3	TRBJ1-1	CVSGREGTEAFF
TRBV5-1	TRBJ2-1	CASSPSPASSTQGEQFF
TRBV7-2	TRBJ2-1	CASSPDRGGYNEQFF
TRBV6-5	TRBJ2-2	CASSYRDTANTGELFF
TRBV7-8	TRBJ1-4	CASSLSDNEKLFF